This section outlines one TCR beta chain sequence together with its context. Per the study methods: From reference gene primer amplification, estimates of nucleated cell counts were derived. The data were produced by immunoSEQ multiplex PCR, yet TCRdb's version contains in-frame clones alone and is incomplete. For V, J and clone size, that table is used; D and trimming come from the DNA. This repertoire shows 180,000 or so clones, roughly 80% found once; its top ten account for approximately 9.9%. The sample comes from a study of blood T cell repertoires in COVID-19. Study-level information: There were acute and convalescent COVID-19 samples, and they came from the United States, Italy and Spain. From T cells, B-cell-depleted T cells, or PBMCs came the material, which was cDNA or gDNA.

Seattle participants joined during active infection and were tracked over time. Trimming cost V 6 bases and J 0 bases, with 14 bases left between them. Germline CDR1 and CDR2: MNHEY and SMNVEV (reference sequence). The CDR3 is 15 residues long. This sequence joins TRBV27 and TRBJ1-1, with D possibly being TRBD1 (6 bases). This TCR was sampled from a woman aged 40 to 50 with COVID-19, enrolled during active disease. Sequenced input: peripheral blood. The CDR3 region has the DNA TGTGCCAGCAGCACATCCCCAGGGGTGAACACTGAAGCTTTCTTT. Its protein is CASSTSPGVNTEAFF.